One sample yielded the 14 T cell receptor beta chains listed below, sequenced in a study of T-cell reconstitution after alpha-beta-depleted transplantation in children. A library of TCRbeta sequences, prepared with unique molecular identifiers, was generated. TCRdb analysed the PCR reads with MiXCR anew, one entry per CDR3 protein. Of some 550,000 distinct CDR3 sequences listed, under 25% are singletons. This sample comprised PBMCs, mostly from graft donor cells, obtained 360 days after TCRalphabeta/CD19-depleted stem cell transplant. These receptors were obtained from a boy under two years old who had a stem cell transplant for acute myeloid leukemia, so the T cells may come from the graft donor.

This clonotype has only a few counts. This chain uses TRBV10-3 with TRBJ2-1; perhaps TRBD2 as D (5 bases). The CDR3 consists of 14 residues. The V end was cut by 7 bases, the J end by 7 bases, with 17 bases between. Germline V gene data show CDR1 as ENHRY and CDR2 as SYGVKD. DNA of the CDR3: TGTGCCATCAAACGGACTCCCGATCGAAATGAGCAGTTCTTC. This gives the protein CAIKRTPDRNEQFF.

A note on this clonotype: Being one base from a much bigger clone, this may be a read error. The chain joins TRBV27 to TRBJ2-5; unclear D gene. Germline-derived CDR1 and CDR2 are MNHEY and SMNVEV (reference sequence). The CDR3 spans 16 residues. The chain's CDR3 is CASSPHPDGTQETQCF. The CDR3 nucleotides read TGTGCCAGCAGTCCCCACCCGGACGGAACACAAGAGACCCAGTGCTTC.

In this sample, this clonotype turned up many times. The chain employs TRBV29-1 and TRBJ2-3; D unresolved. Germline CDR1 is SQVTM and CDR2 is ANQGSEA. The V gene lost 3 bases and the J gene lost 1 base, with 14 bases spanning the gap. The CDR3 is 15 amino acids. The CDR3 DNA reads as TGCAGCGTTGAGCCCCCAGGTGGAGGCACAGATACGCAGTATTTT. It is translated as CSVEPPGGGTDTQYF.

This clonotype has at least ten counts. CDR3 in amino acids: CASSAGLQETQYF. DNA of the CDR3: TGTGCCAGCAGCGCCGGACTGCAAGAGACCCAGTACTTC. The V and J genes are TRBV7-2 and TRBJ2-5; TRBD2 is a possible D gene (5 bases). The CDR3 totals 13 residues. Between the trimmed V and J ends, which lost 5 bases and 2 bases, there was a span of 9 bases. Germline V CDR1 and CDR2: SGHTA, FQGNSA.

This sequence joins TRBV12-3 or TRBV12-4 and TRBJ1-2; the D gene is possibly TRBD1 (5 bases). Deletions cut 3 bases from V and 5 bases from J, with 22 bases between. The CDR3 covers 17 residues. The CDR3, as DNA: TGTGCCAGCAGTTTTTGGGGGAAATCCCTTCTAGGATATGGCTACACCTTC. This translates into CASSFWGKSLLGYGYTF.

This clonotype appeared many times. The rearrangement uses TRBV7-2 and TRBJ2-3; no reliable D call. Germline CDR1 and CDR2: SGHTA and FQGNSA. The CDR3 totals 13 residues. Trimming shortened V by 1 base and J by 2 bases, and 4 bases separated the two germline ends. The CDR3 loop is CASSLDNTDTQYF. CDR3 nucleotide sequence: TGTGCCAGCAGCTTAGACAACACAGATACGCAGTATTTT.

This clonotype has more than one count but fewer than ten. The rearrangement uses TRBV19 and TRBJ2-1; 10 bases are shared with TRBD2. CDR3 length: 16 amino acids. Germline CDR1 reads LNHDA; CDR2 reads SQIVND (reference sequence). V was pared by 3 bases and J by 8 bases, with 10 bases of the junction left unmatched. CDR3 amino acids: CASSIYERGGLDEQFF. The CDR3 nucleotides are TGTGCCAGTAGTATTTACGAGCGGGGGGGCCTCGATGAGCAGTTCTTC.

This clonotype occurred a few times. This chain uses TRBV20-1 with TRBJ2-1; D perhaps matches TRBD1 (6 bases). V was shortened by 0 bases and J by 5 bases, with 17 bases between the two germline ends. Germline V gene lookup returns CDR1 DFQATT and CDR2 SNEGSKA (reference sequence). The CDR3 has 16 amino acids. For the CDR3, the DNA is TGCAGTGCTAGAGATTTTCGGACAGCTGTCCACAATGAGCAGTTCTTC. Translation gives CSARDFRTAVHNEQFF.

V usage is TRBV6-2 or TRBV6-3 and J usage is TRBJ1-5; D possibly corresponds to TRBD1 (6 bases). The CDR3 totals 13 residues. The V gene's germline CDR1 is MNHEY and CDR2 SVGEGT. Trimming pared 5 bases from V and 6 bases from J, leaving 11 bases between. The CDR3 loop is CASSVQGSQPQHF. The CDR3 DNA reads as TGTGCCAGCAGTGTTCAGGGGAGTCAGCCCCAGCATTTT.

On this clonotype: A much larger clone is a single base away; this may be a read error. V and J are TRBV15 and TRBJ2-4, with TRBD1 matching 8 bases. The CDR3 has 13 residues. In germline, CDR1 is LNHNV, CDR2 YYDKDF (reference sequence). CDR3 DNA sequence: TGTGCCGCCAGCGGAAACAGGGGGGACATTCAGTACTTC. This encodes CAASGNRGDIQYF.

This clonotype was observed a few times. The chain uses TRBV20-1 and TRBJ1-3, with a possible D match to TRBD1 (6 bases). The CDR3 covers 17 residues. Trimming took 1 base from V and 0 from J, leaving 16 bases between them. Germline values: CDR1 DFQATT, CDR2 SNEGSKA (reference sequence). The chain's CDR3 is CSARVDRPFSSGNTIYF. CDR3 nucleotides: TGCAGTGCTAGAGTCGACAGGCCCTTTAGCTCTGGAAACACCATATATTTT.

The chain joins TRBV18 to TRBJ2-5; no clear D gene. Germline V CDR1 and CDR2: KGHSH, LQKENI. V lost 2 bases and J 4 bases, leaving 11 bases between the germline ends. The CDR3 is made up of 14 amino acids. The CDR3 sequence: CASSPGLSPETQYF. Written as DNA, the CDR3 is TGTGCCAGCTCACCAGGGTTGAGCCCAGAGACCCAGTACTTC.

This clonotype was picked up a small number of times. This chain connects TRBV5-6 to TRBJ1-4; tentatively, D is TRBD1 (6 bases). Germline CDR1 and CDR2: SGHDT and YYEEEE. V lost 4 bases and J 2 bases, leaving 15 bases between the germline ends. This CDR3 has 16 residues. The CDR3 region is CASSQSGQNTNEKLFF. CDR3 nucleotides: TGTGCCAGCAGCCAATCCGGACAGAATACTAATGAAAAACTGTTTTTT.

J is TRBJ2-1 and V is TRBV4-3; TRBD1 or TRBD2 may be the D gene (5 bases each). The germline gives CDR1 LGHNA, CDR2 YSLEER. The CDR3 is 15 residues long. Trimming pared 0 bases from V and 10 bases from J, leaving 16 bases between. Written as DNA, the CDR3 is TGCGCCAGCAGCCAAGATGAGGGATATGGGGGAGAGCAGTTCTTC. This translates into CASSQDEGYGGEQFF.